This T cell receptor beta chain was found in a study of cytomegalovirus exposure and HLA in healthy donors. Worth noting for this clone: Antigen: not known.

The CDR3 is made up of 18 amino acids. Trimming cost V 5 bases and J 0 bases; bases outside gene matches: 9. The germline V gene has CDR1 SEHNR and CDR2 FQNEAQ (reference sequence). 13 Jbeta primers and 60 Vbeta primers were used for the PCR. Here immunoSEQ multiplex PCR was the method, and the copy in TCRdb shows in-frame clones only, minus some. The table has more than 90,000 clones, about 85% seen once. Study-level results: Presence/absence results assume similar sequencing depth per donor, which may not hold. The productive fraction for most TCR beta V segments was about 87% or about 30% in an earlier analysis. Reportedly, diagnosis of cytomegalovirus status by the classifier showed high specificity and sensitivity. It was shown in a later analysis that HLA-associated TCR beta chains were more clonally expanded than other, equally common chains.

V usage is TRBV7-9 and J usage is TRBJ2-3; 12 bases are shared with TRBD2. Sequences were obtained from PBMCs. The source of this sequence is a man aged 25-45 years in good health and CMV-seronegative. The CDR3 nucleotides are TGTGCCAGCAGCCTATCGCGGACTAGCGGGGCGAGCACAGATACGCAGTATTTT. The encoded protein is CASSLSRTSGASTDTQYF.